These 26 T cell receptor beta chains were all obtained from the same sample, sequenced in a study of blood T cell repertoires in COVID-19. Sequencing used immunoSEQ multiplex PCR; TCRdb keeps in-frame clones, though not all of them. Of 250,000 or so clones detected, about 89% appear once; the ten largest clones hold about 2.6%. The sequenced material came from PBMCs or T cells enriched from blood (not recorded which). All receptors come from a woman in her late teens or twenties who had recovered from COVID-19.

This chain links TRBV15 with TRBJ2-3; 10 bases line up with TRBD2. V shed 2 bases and J 5 bases; nucleotides not matched to a gene: 13. Germline-derived CDR1 and CDR2 are LNHNV and YYDKDF (reference sequence). The CDR3 is made up of 18 amino acids. CDR3 DNA sequence: TGTGCCACCAGCAGACCTCTTTGGAGCGGGGGGGCTGAAGATACGCAGTATTTT. Translating it yields CATSRPLWSGGAEDTQYF. Looking up the rest from reference TRBV15 and TRBJ2-3 gives the full variable domain: DAMVIQNPRYQVTQFGKPVTLSCSQTLNHNVMYWYQQKSSQAPKLLFHYYDKDFNNEADTPDNFQSRRPNTSFCFLDIRSPGLGDTAMYLCATSRPLWSGGAEDTQYFGPGTRLTVL.

The V call is TRBV5-6, the J call TRBJ2-3, with 8 bases that match TRBD2. Unmatched junction bases numbered 12, after V lost 0 bases and J lost 3 bases. CDR1 is SGHDT and CDR2 is YYEEEE in the germline V gene. The CDR3 length is 18 residues. CDR3 in DNA: TGTGCCAGCAGCTTGGTAGCGGGGCCCTCCCGGATGACAGATACGCAGTATTTT. Protein product: CASSLVAGPSRMTDTQYF.

This clone was counted only a few times. This sequence joins TRBV19 and TRBJ1-5; D gene unclear. The CDR3 has 13 residues. CDR1 and CDR2 (germline): LNHDA, SQIVND (reference sequence). The ends were cut back, 5 bases at V and 4 bases at J, with 9 bases in the middle. CDR3 sequence: CASSPSRNQPQHF. The CDR3 DNA is TGTGCCAGTAGTCCTTCCCGTAATCAGCCCCAGCATTTT.

The chain is built from TRBV11-2 and TRBJ2-1; 7 positions match TRBD2. With 3 bases clipped from V and 8 bases from J, the junction kept 7 bases outside the gene matches. The CDR3 spans 14 residues. Germline V gives CDR1 SGHAT, CDR2 FQNNGV. CDR3 DNA sequence: TGTGCCAGCAGCTTGGCGGGAGTGGGGCATGAGCAGTTCTTC. Its protein product is CASSLAGVGHEQFF.

J is TRBJ1-3 and V is TRBV7-2; 7 nucleotides align to TRBD1. Germline CDR1 SGHTA, CDR2 FQGNSA. This CDR3 spans 17 amino acids. V lost 5 bases and J lost 1; bases outside the gene matches: 11. The CDR3 DNA reads TGTGCCAGCAGCCTTCGACAGGGAGTAGCTTCTGGAAACACCATATATTTT. Translating gives CASSLRQGVASGNTIYF. The variable domain in full, with the rest retrieved from reference TRBV7-2 and TRBJ1-3, is GAGVSQSPSNKVTEKGKDVELRCDPISGHTALYWYRQSLGQGLEFLIYFQGNSAPDKSGLPSDRFSAERTGGSVSTLTIQRTQQEDSAVYLCASSLRQGVASGNTIYFGEGSWLTVV.

The chain is built from TRBV7-2 and TRBJ1-5; D is ambiguous. The length of the CDR3 is 15 residues. The germline CDR1 and CDR2 sequences are SGHTA and FQGNSA. V lost 3 bases and J 2 bases, leaving 11 bases between the germline ends. The chain's CDR3 is CASSLEVRGNQPQHF. DNA of the CDR3: TGTGCCAGCAGCTTGGAGGTCCGGGGCAATCAGCCCCAGCATTTT.

About this clone itself: Within the sample, other DNA sequences also encode this same CDR3. V and J are TRBV18 and TRBJ1-1; D gene uncertain. The CDR3 runs to 13 residues. V lost 3 bases and J 0 bases, leaving 5 bases between the germline ends. Germline-derived CDR1 and CDR2 are KGHSH and LQKENI. The CDR3 region is CASSPRVNTEAFF. CDR3 nucleotides: TGTGCCAGCTCACCGAGGGTGAACACTGAAGCTTTCTTT. Filled out from reference TRBV18 and TRBJ1-1, the complete variable domain reads NAGVMQNPRHLVRRRGQEARLRCSPMKGHSHVYWYRQLPEEGLKFMVYLQKENIIDESGMPKERFSAEFPKEGPSILRIQQVVRGDSAAYFCASSPRVNTEAFFGQGTRLTVV.

The CDR3 region has the DNA TGTGCCAGCAGTGGGACAGGGATCGACTTTTGGGAGACTGGCTACACCTTC. Amino acids: CASSGTGIDFWETGYTF. This chain uses TRBV2 with TRBJ1-2; TRBD1 matches at 8 bases. This CDR3 is built from 17 residues. With 4 bases clipped from V and 7 bases from J, the junction kept 17 bases outside the gene matches. Germline V gene data show CDR1 as SNHLY and CDR2 as FYNNEI.

This rearrangement joins TRBV10-2 to TRBJ2-5, with 8 bases matching TRBD1. The J segment lost 2 bases and the V segment lost 0 bases, leaving 2 bases of the junction unmatched. This CDR3 is built from 15 residues. The germline CDR1 and CDR2 sequences are WSHSY and SAAADI. This CDR3 is CASSESRDRQETQYF. The CDR3 DNA is TGCGCCAGCAGTGAGTCGAGGGACAGGCAAGAGACCCAGTACTTC.

The chain employs TRBV29-1 and TRBJ2-5, with D possibly being TRBD2 (5 bases). CDR1 is SQVTM and CDR2 is ANQGSEA in the germline V gene. V lost 7 bases to trimming and J lost 2 bases, with 11 bases between them. The CDR3 is 12 amino acids. The CDR3 nucleotides read TGCAGCGGAGGACTGATTCAAGAGACCCAGTACTTC. Its translation is CSGGLIQETQYF.

The chain has TRBV5-4 and TRBJ2-2; TRBD2 agrees at 12 bases. Trimming at V came to 3 bases and at J to 6 bases, leaving 9 bases not matched to a gene. CDR1 and CDR2 (germline): SGHNT, YYREEE (reference sequence). The CDR3 covers 17 residues. CDR3 sequence: CASSSGGASGRAGELFF. DNA for the CDR3: TGTGCCAGCAGCTCCGGCGGGGCTAGCGGGAGGGCCGGGGAGCTGTTTTTT.

In this sample, this clone turned up a few times. The V and J genes are TRBV2 and TRBJ1-1; 7 bases match TRBD1. Trimming at V came to 5 bases and at J to 6 bases, leaving 9 bases not matched to a gene. Germline loops: CDR1 SNHLY, CDR2 FYNNEI. The CDR3 is made up of 14 amino acids. In DNA form, the CDR3 reads TGTGCCAGCAGTCCGAGACAGGGAAAGCCTGAAGCTTTCTTT. It translates to CASSPRQGKPEAFF. Full variable domain (rest looked up from reference TRBV2 and TRBJ1-1): EPEVTQTPSHQVTQMGQEVILRCVPISNHLYFYWYRQILGQKVEFLVSFYNNEISEKSEIFDDQFSVERPDGSNFTLKIRSTKLEDSAMYFCASSPRQGKPEAFFGQGTRLTVV.

The rearrangement joins TRBV3-1 (or the pseudogene TRBV3-2) to TRBJ2-5; 8 bases are a match to TRBD1. This CDR3 is built from 14 residues. Germline loops: CDR1 LGHDT, CDR2 YNNKEL (reference sequence). V lost 6 bases, J lost 4 bases, and 7 bases stayed unmatched. The CDR3 region has the DNA TGTGCCAGCAGGACACGCCAGGGGGCAGAGACCCAGTACTTC. It codes for CASRTRQGAETQYF.

This rearrangement joins TRBV13 to TRBJ2-7, with D possibly matching TRBD1 (5 bases). The CDR3 contains 14 residues. CDR1 PRHDT and CDR2 FYEKMQ come from the germline V gene (reference sequence). V was shortened by 1 base and J by 3 bases, with 10 bases between the two germline ends. The DNA of the CDR3 is TGTGCCAGCAGCTTAGTTCAGGGTGTCTACGAGCAGTACTTC. This codes for CASSLVQGVYEQYF.

V is TRBV13 and J is TRBJ2-7, with 7 bases aligning to TRBD1. From germline, CDR1 is PRHDT and CDR2 FYEKMQ (reference sequence). The CDR3 is 14 amino acids. The V segment lost 5 bases and the J segment 1 base; nucleotides outside the gene matches: 5. Here the CDR3 reads CASSPYRGSYEQYF. The CDR3 region has the DNA TGTGCCAGCAGCCCGTACAGGGGTTCCTACGAGCAGTACTTC.

This CDR3 is CASSISRRGKQFF. The CDR3, as DNA: TGTGCCAGTAGTATTTCCCGTAGAGGAAAGCAGTTCTTC. The gene calls are TRBV19 and TRBJ2-1; the D is unclear. The CDR3 extends over 13 amino acids. From germline, CDR1 is LNHDA and CDR2 SQIVND (reference sequence). Trimming stripped 3 bases from V and 11 bases from J, with 14 bases between.

This clone was counted a single time. The gene calls are TRBV7-9 and TRBJ2-1; 11 bases fit TRBD2. The ends lost 1 base at V and 8 bases at J; junction bases unmatched: 10. This CDR3 has 17 residues. CDR1 and CDR2 (germline): SEHNR, FQNEAQ (reference sequence). The CDR3 region has the DNA TGTGCCAGCAGCTTAGAGGGGGCTAGCGGGAGGCGACATGAGCAGTTCTTC. Translation: CASSLEGASGRRHEQFF.

The chain has TRBV4-1 and TRBJ2-1; 11 bases map to TRBD2. Per the germline V gene, CDR1 is MGHRA and CDR2 is YSYEKL. There are 15 residues in the CDR3. J gave up 3 bases and V 6 bases, and 4 bases lay outside the gene matches. The CDR3 reads CASSLAGGNYNEQFF. CDR3 nucleotide sequence: TGCGCCAGCAGTCTAGCGGGAGGCAACTACAATGAGCAGTTCTTC.

The V gene is TRBV27, the J gene TRBJ1-1, with D possibly TRBD1 on 5 matching bases. CDR1 is MNHEY, CDR2 SMNVEV, per germline (reference sequence). This CDR3 spans 16 amino acids. Trimming removed 6 bases at V and 5 bases at J, with 22 bases between. The CDR3 DNA sequence: TGTGCCAGCAGCCTAATTTGGCGGGGACGGGGTACTGAAGCTTTCTTT. This codes for CASSLIWRGRGTEAFF.

The rearrangement uses TRBV6-5 and TRBJ1-4, with D maybe TRBD1 (6 bases). V lost 6 bases and J 8 bases, leaving 19 bases between the germline ends. CDR3 length: 15 residues. Germline V CDR1 and CDR2: MNHEY, SVGAGI. The chain's CDR3 is CASRKETGGYEKLFF. The CDR3 bases are TGTGCCAGCAGGAAAGAGACAGGAGGATACGAAAAACTGTTTTTT.

The chain employs TRBV7-2 and TRBJ1-2; 8 bases are a match to TRBD1. The CDR3 is 17 amino acids. J was trimmed by 4 bases and V by 2 bases; bases with no gene match: 12. CDR1 and CDR2 from the germline V gene are SGHTA and FQGNSA. Here the CDR3 DNA reads TGTGCCAGCAGCTTAATCGGACAGGGTTGGGCAACCTATGGCTACACCTTC. This translates into CASSLIGQGWATYGYTF.

CDR3 sequence reads: CASSSTGTGRTEAFF. In DNA, the CDR3 is TGTGCCAGCAGTTCCACCGGGACAGGGAGGACTGAAGCTTTCTTT. The V and J genes are TRBV6-5 and TRBJ1-1, with 9 bases aligning to TRBD1. The CDR3 is made up of 15 amino acids. The trim removed 4 bases at V and 5 bases at J, leaving 8 bases unmatched. Germline CDR1 reads MNHEY; CDR2 reads SVGAGI.

This clone was found a few times. This rearrangement joins TRBV4-1 to TRBJ2-7, with D possibly TRBD2 on 6 matching bases. CDR3 length: 14 residues. V shed 0 bases and J shed 9 bases, with 15 bases lying between them. Looked up from germline, CDR1 is MGHRA and CDR2 is YSYEKL. The CDR3 spells CASSQDTSRDRQYF. In DNA, the CDR3 is TGCGCCAGCAGCCAAGACACTAGCAGGGATAGGCAGTACTTC.

In its sample, this clone was seen many times. The rearrangement links TRBV18 to TRBJ1-6, with 9 bases aligning to TRBD1. CDR3 size: 15 residues. With V trimmed by 4 bases and J by 6 bases, 4 bases remained unmatched. From germline, CDR1 is KGHSH and CDR2 LQKENI. This CDR3 reads CASSRTGDSNSPLHF. The CDR3 DNA sequence: TGTGCCAGCTCACGGACAGGGGATTCTAATTCACCCCTCCACTTT.

V usage is TRBV27 and J usage is TRBJ1-3; 8 bases line up with TRBD1. From germline, CDR1 is MNHEY and CDR2 SMNVEV (reference sequence). V dropped 5 bases and J dropped 0; count of bases not matched to a gene: 9. The CDR3 loop spans 17 amino acids. The CDR3 region has the DNA TGTGCCAGCAGTCCGACCCTCCAGGGGGCCTCTGGAAACACCATATATTTT. Translation gives CASSPTLQGASGNTIYF.

This clone was seen a few times. The CDR3: CASSPDPGSNYGYTF. The CDR3 DNA sequence: TGTGCCAGCTCACCGGACCCGGGGAGTAACTATGGCTACACCTTC. V and J are TRBV18 and TRBJ1-2; no reliable D call. Trimming shortened V by 3 bases and J by 1 base, and 12 bases separated the two germline ends. Germline values: CDR1 KGHSH, CDR2 LQKENI. The CDR3 sequence is 15 residues long.